This record concerns one T cell receptor (beta chain) sequence. Antigen: not known. With 60 Vbeta and 13 Jbeta primers, the PCR was carried out. Authors' analysis steps: Among the unique TCR beta chains that a later analysis counted, 80 million to 100 million in all, 9.5 million to 11 million were shared. Sequencing used immunoSEQ multiplex PCR; TCRdb keeps in-frame clones, though not all of them. Clonal size and the V and J genes are those of that table, whereas D and trimming came from the DNA. Here the sample spans some 190,000 clones, 65% to 85% being singletons. The data belong to a study of cytomegalovirus exposure and HLA in healthy donors. Points from the study as a whole: The study designated 160 or so TCR beta chains cytomegalovirus-associated. In an earlier analysis, about 87% or about 30%: the productive usage of most TCR beta V segments. The authors later linked a missense DCLRE1C variant to TCR beta V- and J-gene trimming.

This CDR3 has 15 residues. CDR1 and CDR2 (germline): LNHNV, YYDKDF (reference sequence). The V gene lost 6 bases and the J gene lost 1 base, with 15 bases spanning the gap. Sequencing was done on a sample of PBMCs. This sequence originates from a woman under 30 in good health and CMV-seronegative. J is TRBJ1-1 and V is TRBV15, with D tentatively TRBD1 (5 bases). CDR3 bases: TGTGCCACCAGGAAAAGCAGGGCCCCGAACACTGAAGCTTTCTTT. Protein: CATRKSRAPNTEAFF.